These 18 T cell receptor beta chains were all obtained from the same sample, sequenced in a study of shared clonotypes between healthy human individuals. The method was immunoSEQ multiplex PCR; TCRdb's version includes in-frame clones alone and lacks a portion of them. The sample includes roughly 1,600,000 clones, about 98.5% seen only once; the top ten take roughly 0.35%. Sequenced: naive CD4+ T cells sorted from blood. Subset noted: CD45RA+ positively selected. Every receptor here comes from a man aged 25 to 40 in good health.

This chain uses TRBV19 with TRBJ2-7, with 11 bases matching TRBD2. The CDR3 loop spans 13 amino acids. The V segment lost 6 bases and the J segment 12 bases; nucleotides outside the gene matches: 10. Germline loops: CDR1 LNHDA, CDR2 SQIVND (reference sequence). The CDR3 coding sequence is TGTGCCAGTAGCAAACTAGCGGGAGCCTACTTGTACTTC. Protein: CASSKLAGAYLYF.

The chain recombines TRBV28 with TRBJ2-7; TRBD1 aligns across 8 bases. V shed 5 bases and J 7 bases; nucleotides not matched to a gene: 13. The CDR3 is 15 residues long. Germline CDR1 is MDHEN and CDR2 is SYDVKM. The CDR3, as DNA: TGTGCCAGCAGTGTACGGGACAGGAGGACGTTAGAGCAGTACTTC. Translating it yields CASSVRDRRTLEQYF. The full variable domain, rest sourced from reference TRBV28 and TRBJ2-7, is DVKVTQSSRYLVKRTGEKVFLECVQDMDHENMFWYRQDPGLGLRLIYFSYDVKMKEKGDIPEGYSVSREKKERFSLILESASTNQTSMYLCASSVRDRRTLEQYFGPGTRLTVT.

CDR3 sequence: CASRWSDTQYF. The CDR3 DNA reads TGTGCCAGTAGATGGTCCGATACGCAGTATTTT. The chain combines TRBV19 with TRBJ2-3; no firm D call. The V gene's germline CDR1 is LNHDA and CDR2 SQIVND (reference sequence). With 6 bases removed from V and 6 bases from J, the gap between germline ends came to 7 bases. The CDR3 extends over 11 amino acids.

The genes are TRBV5-1 and TRBJ2-2, with a possible D match to TRBD1 (6 bases). Germline values: CDR1 SGHRS, CDR2 YFSETQ. The CDR3 is made up of 15 amino acids. The germline V and J ends were trimmed by 4 bases and 4 bases, with 14 bases remaining between them. The CDR3 is CASSPRGSPTGELFF. As DNA, the CDR3 is TGCGCCAGCAGCCCTAGGGGGAGTCCCACCGGGGAGCTGTTTTTT.

The chain couples TRBV2 to TRBJ1-5; D unresolved. CDR3 size: 14 residues. CDR1 and CDR2 from the germline V gene are SNHLY and FYNNEI. V was shortened by 6 bases and J by 4 bases, with 13 bases between the two germline ends. CDR3 DNA sequence: TGTGCCAGCAGCTCGGCGGAAAGAAATCAGCCCCAGCATTTT. Encoded protein: CASSSAERNQPQHF. Using reference TRBV2 and TRBJ1-5 for the parts outside the CDR3, the full variable domain is EPEVTQTPSHQVTQMGQEVILRCVPISNHLYFYWYRQILGQKVEFLVSFYNNEISEKSEIFDDQFSVERPDGSNFTLKIRSTKLEDSAMYFCASSSAERNQPQHFGDGTRLSIL.

The V and J genes are TRBV28 and TRBJ1-4; 10 bases match TRBD1. Germline CDR1 reads MDHEN; CDR2 reads SYDVKM. The CDR3 extends over 15 amino acids. V shed 6 bases, J shed 4 bases, and the junction held 5 bases outside the gene matches. The CDR3 here is CASRKGQGINEKLFF. The CDR3 region has the DNA TGTGCCAGCAGAAAGGGACAGGGGATTAATGAAAAACTGTTTTTT.

CDR3 in amino acids: CASSRGQDGETQYF. The CDR3 nucleotides are TGTGCCAGCTCACGAGGACAGGATGGCGAGACCCAGTACTTC. The V gene is TRBV18, the J gene TRBJ2-5, with 7 bases identical to TRBD1. The CDR3 extends over 14 amino acids. Unmatched junction bases numbered 7, after V lost 4 bases and J lost 5 bases. Germline V gene lookup returns CDR1 KGHSH and CDR2 LQKENI.

The sample holds one count of this clone. The chain couples TRBV29-1 to TRBJ2-2, with 9 nucleotides matching TRBD1. The germline V gene encodes CDR1 SQVTM and CDR2 ANQGSEA. V shed 4 bases and J 6 bases; nucleotides not matched to a gene: 6. The CDR3 consists of 14 residues. The DNA of the CDR3 is TGCAGCGTTGCCACAGGGGGCTGGGCCGGGGAGCTGTTTTTT. Its translation is CSVATGGWAGELFF.

This CDR3 is CASRARGSSYNEQFF. CDR3 bases: TGTGCCAGCAGGGCCCGGGGTAGCTCCTACAATGAGCAGTTCTTC. The J gene is TRBJ2-1, the V gene TRBV28, with a possible D match to TRBD2 (5 bases). CDR3 length equals 15 residues. Germline V gene sequence: CDR1 MDHEN, CDR2 SYDVKM. V dropped 6 bases and J dropped 0 bases, with 12 bases sitting between them.

The V gene is TRBV7-9, the J gene TRBJ2-7, with D possibly matching TRBD2 (5 bases). There are 15 residues in the CDR3. CDR1 and CDR2 from the germline V gene are SEHNR and FQNEAQ (reference sequence). Trimming removed 2 bases from V and 2 bases from J, with 13 bases in between. The CDR3 region is CASSLRSGKAYEQYF. CDR3 nucleotide sequence: TGTGCCAGCAGCTTAAGGTCCGGGAAGGCCTACGAGCAGTACTTC. Full variable domain (outside the CDR3, taken from reference TRBV7-9 and TRBJ2-7): DTGVSQNPRHKITKRGQNVTFRCDPISEHNRLYWYRQTLGQGPEFLTYFQNEAQLEKSRLLSDRFSAERPKGSFSTLEIQRTEQGDSAMYLCASSLRSGKAYEQYFGPGTRLTVT.

The chain joins TRBV7-9 to TRBJ2-7; 7 bases line up with TRBD2. This CDR3 has 14 residues. CDR1 and CDR2 from the germline V gene are SEHNR and FQNEAQ (reference sequence). V lost 3 bases and J lost 3; bases outside the gene matches: 5. CDR3 in amino acids: CASSFGGTNYEQYF. As DNA, the CDR3 is TGTGCCAGCAGCTTCGGTGGGACTAACTACGAGCAGTACTTC.

The chain couples TRBV11-2 to TRBJ2-3, with TRBD2 matching 12 bases. The trim removed 3 bases at V and 13 bases at J, leaving 2 bases unmatched. The germline gives CDR1 SGHAT, CDR2 FQNNGV. This CDR3 region has 12 residues. The CDR3 coding sequence is TGTGCCAGCAGCTTCCCTAGCGGGAGGGAGTATTTT. It codes for CASSFPSGREYF.

The chain employs TRBV29-1 and TRBJ2-3; a possible D gene is TRBD2 (5 bases). V dropped 4 bases and J dropped 2 bases, with 16 bases sitting between them. From germline, CDR1 is SQVTM and CDR2 ANQGSEA. CDR3 size: 15 residues. CDR3 bases: TGCAGCGTTGGGGGTGGGAGTTCTATCACAGATACGCAGTATTTT. This sequence encodes CSVGGGSSITDTQYF.

This clone was counted a single time. The rearrangement joins TRBV6-1 to TRBJ2-1; D unclear. This CDR3 region has 13 residues. Trimming cost V 7 bases and J 2 bases, with 9 bases left between them. Germline CDR1 MNHNS, CDR2 SASEGT. The CDR3 loop reads CASKSGAYNEQFF. Written as DNA, the CDR3 is TGTGCCAGCAAATCTGGGGCCTACAATGAGCAGTTCTTC.

The rearrangement uses TRBV10-1 and TRBJ2-7, with D unclear. Germline V gene lookup returns CDR1 WNHNN and CDR2 SYGVQD (reference sequence). The CDR3 extends over 13 amino acids. V dropped 5 bases and J dropped 0 bases, with 8 bases sitting between them. The CDR3 nucleotides read TGCGCCAGCAGTCCCCTACGCTCCTACGAGCAGTACTTC. Encoded protein: CASSPLRSYEQYF.

The V and J genes are TRBV5-6 and TRBJ2-6, with 9 bases lining up with TRBD2. Germline V gene data show CDR1 as SGHDT and CDR2 as YYEEEE. CDR3 size: 16 residues. The J segment lost 2 bases and the V segment lost 3 bases, leaving 3 bases of the junction unmatched. CDR3 loop: CASSSRGGTGANVLTF. As DNA, the CDR3 is TGTGCCAGCAGCTCGCGGGGGGGAACTGGGGCCAACGTCCTGACTTTC.

The chain combines TRBV19 with TRBJ1-5, with a tentative D call TRBD1 (5 bases). Trimming took 3 bases from V and 7 from J, leaving 19 bases between them. Per the germline V gene, CDR1 is LNHDA and CDR2 is SQIVND (reference sequence). The CDR3 sequence is 16 residues long. The CDR3 loop reads CASSIRPGSLQQPQHF. CDR3 nucleotide sequence: TGTGCCAGTAGTATCCGGCCAGGGAGTCTACAGCAGCCCCAGCATTTT.

This sequence joins TRBV7-3 and TRBJ2-2; TRBD2 might be the D (6 bases). V lost 1 base and J 5 bases, leaving 17 bases between the germline ends. This CDR3 comprises 17 residues. Germline lookup yields CDR1 SGHTA and CDR2 FQGTGA. CDR3 region: CASSLRGEKGRTGELFF. As DNA, the CDR3 is TGTGCCAGCAGCTTAAGAGGGGAGAAGGGGAGGACCGGGGAGCTGTTTTTT.